These 28 T cell receptor beta chains came from one sample sequenced in a study of blood T cells in healthy people across ages. Alongside a J-beta primer mix, a sample-barcoded 5' primer served in a second PCR lasting about 7 to 11 cycles. TCRdb itself ran the 5' RACE reads through MiXCR, one entry per CDR3 protein. The table lists hundreds of thousands of distinct CDR3 sequences, 25% of them singletons. These data also formed part of another study, on T cells of mothers and their children.

Input material: blood. The receptors stem from a boy between 10 and 17 years old in good health.

CDR3 sequence reads: CSARVPGSYNEQFF. DNA for the CDR3: TGCAGTGCTAGAGTCCCGGGCTCCTACAATGAGCAGTTCTTC. This chain uses TRBV20-1 with TRBJ2-1; D is unclear. CDR1 DFQATT and CDR2 SNEGSKA come from the germline V gene (reference sequence). The CDR3 is 14 residues long. V was shortened by 1 base and J by 0 bases, with 7 bases between the two germline ends.

The CDR3 reads CASSLGAGQPQHF. CDR3 DNA: TGTGCCAGCAGCTTGGGAGCGGGTCAGCCCCAGCATTTT. The rearrangement uses TRBV5-5 and TRBJ1-5; no clear D. Looked up from germline, CDR1 is SGHKS and CDR2 is YYEKEE (reference sequence). Trimming left V 0 bases short and J 6 bases short, with 7 bases between. The CDR3 totals 13 residues.

A few counts support this clonotype. The gene calls are TRBV6-1 and TRBJ2-5; 7 nucleotides match TRBD1. The end of the DNA is better explained by TRBJ2-7, so the J call may be wrong. The CDR3 covers 14 residues. Germline CDR1 MNHNS, CDR2 SASEGT. This chain's CDR3 is CASSEWAGGYEQYF. DNA of the CDR3: TGTGCCAGCAGTGAATGGGCAGGGGGTTACGAGCAGTACTTC.

J is TRBJ1-1 and V is TRBV5-6; TRBD1 might be the D (6 bases). This CDR3 has 15 amino acids. Germline CDR1 reads SGHDT; CDR2 reads YYEEEE. Trimming took 0 bases from V and 4 from J, leaving 13 bases between them. CDR3 bases: TGTGCCAGCAGCTTGGTTTTCCAAGGGGGCACTGAAGCTTTCTTT. The encoded protein is CASSLVFQGGTEAFF.

J is TRBJ2-7 and V is TRBV5-1; 11 bases fit TRBD2. The CDR3 runs to 15 residues. Germline CDR1 and CDR2: SGHRS and YFSETQ. V lost 4 bases to trimming and J lost 3 bases; unmatched junction nucleotides: 6. As DNA, the CDR3 is TGCGCCAGCAGCCTCCACGGGACTAGCGGCTACGAGCAGTACTTC. Translated: CASSLHGTSGYEQYF.

This clonotype appeared a few times. This chain uses TRBV6-6 with TRBJ1-6, with D unresolved. Germline CDR1 and CDR2: MNHNY and SVGAGI (reference sequence). Trimming removed 6 bases at V and 9 bases at J, with 12 bases between. This CDR3 is built from 13 residues. The CDR3 DNA reads as TGTGCCAGCAGCAAAAGCGGGGTTTCACCCCTCCACTTT. Its protein is CASSKSGVSPLHF.

CDR3 sequence: CASSLYPRDRGGYGYTF. The CDR3 bases are TGTGCCAGCAGTTTATACCCCCGGGACAGGGGCGGCTATGGCTACACCTTC. J is TRBJ1-2 and V is TRBV28; TRBD1 aligns across 10 bases. Germline CDR1 MDHEN, CDR2 SYDVKM. The trim removed 1 base at V and 4 bases at J, leaving 9 bases unmatched. The CDR3 sequence is 17 residues long.

V usage is TRBV12-3 or TRBV12-4 and J usage is TRBJ2-5; 7 bases line up with TRBD1. TRBJ2-1 matches the DNA end more closely, so the J call is doubtful. This CDR3 is built from 15 residues. The CDR3 bases are TGTGCCAGCAGTACAAACCGGGACAGAAACAATGAGCAGTTCTTC. Amino acid sequence: CASSTNRDRNNEQFF.

The sample holds a few counts of this clonotype. This chain links TRBV7-3 with TRBJ2-6; no firm D call. This CDR3 spans 17 amino acids. Germline values: CDR1 SGHTA, CDR2 FQGTGA. The V gene lost 0 bases and the J gene lost 0 bases, with 9 bases spanning the gap. DNA of the CDR3: TGTGCCAGCAGCTTAACAGGACGGGTCTCTGGGGCCAACGTCCTGACTTTC. It codes for CASSLTGRVSGANVLTF.

V is TRBV7-9 and J is TRBJ1-4, with 7 positions matching TRBD1. The V gene end was trimmed by 6 bases and the J gene end by 2 bases; junction bases not matched to a gene: 6. CDR1 SEHNR and CDR2 FQNEAQ come from the germline V gene (reference sequence). The CDR3 covers 15 residues. The CDR3 DNA reads TGTGCCAGCAGTCCCCGACAGGGCACTAATGAAAAACTGTTTTTT. This codes for CASSPRQGTNEKLFF.

The chain employs TRBV5-1 and TRBJ2-5; D unresolved. The ends were cut back, 0 bases at V and 2 bases at J, with 14 bases in the middle. This CDR3 region has 16 residues. The germline V gene encodes CDR1 SGHRS and CDR2 YFSETQ. CDR3 protein: CASSLVSGPLQETQYF. The CDR3 bases are TGCGCCAGCAGCTTGGTGTCAGGACCATTGCAAGAGACCCAGTACTTC.

This clonotype was counted only a few times. V usage is TRBV29-1 and J usage is TRBJ2-7; TRBD2 agrees at 7 bases. The CDR3 has 12 amino acids. Germline V gives CDR1 SQVTM, CDR2 ANQGSEA. As DNA, the CDR3 is TGCAGTGCGGGAGATCTTTCCTACGAGCAGTACTTC. This gives the protein CSAGDLSYEQYF.

The chain joins TRBV7-2 to TRBJ1-1; 9 bases are a match to TRBD1. V trimming: 1 base; J trimming: 3 bases; junction bases outside the gene matches: 12. The CDR3 contains 18 residues. CDR1 is SGHTA and CDR2 is FQGNSA in the germline V gene. In nucleotides, the CDR3 is TGTGCCAGCAGCTTAGTCTTACGGGGCGGGACAGGGCACACTGAAGCTTTCTTT. Translation: CASSLVLRGGTGHTEAFF.

This clonotype was picked up a small number of times. V usage is TRBV5-1 and J usage is TRBJ2-5; 9 bases map to TRBD1. Germline V lookup: CDR1 SGHRS, CDR2 YFSETQ. V shed 0 bases, J shed 11 bases, and the junction held 5 bases outside the gene matches. The CDR3 is 13 amino acids. CDR3 sequence reads: CASSLGGQGRQYF. The CDR3 bases are TGCGCCAGCAGCTTGGGGGGACAGGGAAGGCAGTACTTC. The full variable domain, in which reference TRBV5-1 and TRBJ2-5 provide the parts outside the CDR3, is KAGVTQTPRYLIKTRGQQVTLSCSPISGHRSVSWYQQTPGQGLQFLFEYFSETQRNKGNFPGRFSGRQFSNSRSEMNVSTLELGDSALYLCASSLGGQGRQYFGPGTRLLVL.

The genes are TRBV4-1 and TRBJ2-7, with D unclear. CDR1 MGHRA and CDR2 YSYEKL come from the germline V gene. The V end lost 6 bases, the J end lost 6 bases, and 9 bases lay between the germline ends. This CDR3 has 11 residues. In DNA, the CDR3 is TGCGCCAGCAGTTACCACGGCGAGCAGTACTTC. Residues: CASSYHGEQYF.

This clonotype was counted a few times. The chain employs TRBV12-3 or TRBV12-4 and TRBJ1-2, with 7 bases matching TRBD1. Losses at the gene ends were 5 bases for V and 8 bases for J; bases not matched to a gene: 11. The CDR3 has 14 residues. The CDR3 reads CASSPDRRFVGYTF. Written as DNA, the CDR3 is TGTGCCAGCAGTCCGGACAGGCGCTTCGTCGGCTACACCTTC.

In this sample, this clonotype turned up many times. One end of the junction does not line up with germline, which may come from a read error. The V call is TRBV7-7, the J call TRBJ2-5, with TRBD1 as a possible D gene (5 bases). The CDR3 spans 15 residues. CDR1 and CDR2 from the germline V gene are SSHAT and FNYEAQ (reference sequence). CDR3 loop: CASSLGTGRQETQYF. The CDR3 DNA follows: TGTGCTAGCAGCTTAGGAACAGGCCGCCAAGAGACCCAGTACTTC.

This chain links TRBV20-1 with TRBJ2-1, with 14 positions matching TRBD2. The closer fit of TRBJ2-7 to the DNA end suggests the J call may be wrong. Per the germline V gene, CDR1 is DFQATT and CDR2 is SNEGSKA (reference sequence). This CDR3 region has 15 residues. CDR3 sequence reads: CSVLTSGRALDEQYF. The CDR3 bases are TGCAGTGTTCTGACTAGCGGGAGGGCCCTCGACGAGCAGTACTTC.

This chain links TRBV7-9 with TRBJ2-5; D call uncertain. The V gene's germline CDR1 is SEHNR and CDR2 FQNEAQ (reference sequence). V shed 3 bases and J shed 0 bases, with 14 bases lying between them. The CDR3 totals 16 residues. For the CDR3, the DNA is TGTGCCAGCAGCTTTCGTAGGGCGGCCTACCAAGAGACCCAGTACTTC. Encoded protein: CASSFRRAAYQETQYF.

Details on this clonotype: A junction end diverges from the germline sequence, so it may reflect a read error. The gene calls are TRBV20-1 and TRBJ2-4; D remains unclear. The CDR3 sequence is 15 residues long. CDR1 is DFQATT, CDR2 SNEGSKA, per germline (reference sequence). The CDR3 sequence: CSARDSGSVLTTDHF. Here the CDR3 DNA reads TGCAGTGCTAGAGATAGTGGCAGCGTTCTTACAACGGATCACTTC.

This clonotype was found a few times. The CDR3 DNA reads as TGCAGTGCTCCCGGGCGCCTCTCCTATGGGACAGATACGCAGTATTTT. Amino acid sequence: CSAPGRLSYGTDTQYF. The V gene is TRBV20-1, the J gene TRBJ2-3; D remains unclear. Trimming cost V 5 bases and J 3 bases, with 21 bases left between them. This CDR3 is 16 amino acids long. Germline CDR1 DFQATT, CDR2 SNEGSKA (reference sequence).

This clonotype has a count of ten or more. The chain is built from TRBV20-1 and TRBJ2-2, with D possibly TRBD2 on 6 matching bases. Germline loops: CDR1 DFQATT, CDR2 SNEGSKA (reference sequence). Trimming took 0 bases from V and 6 from J, leaving 8 bases between them. The CDR3 consists of 13 residues. CDR3 protein: CSARDRRAGELFF. CDR3 DNA sequence: TGCAGTGCTAGAGATCGGAGGGCCGGGGAGCTGTTTTTT.

The chain carries TRBV20-1 and TRBJ2-5; 7 bases match TRBD2. From germline, CDR1 is DFQATT and CDR2 SNEGSKA (reference sequence). The CDR3 runs to 16 residues. Trimming removed 2 bases from V and 3 bases from J; junction bases left unmatched: 12. CDR3 amino acids: CSARNPLAAREETQYF. The DNA of the CDR3 is TGCAGTGCTAGAAACCCCCTAGCGGCAAGGGAAGAGACCCAGTACTTC.

A note on this clonotype: Because the CDR3 is missing its conserved closing phenylalanine or tryptophan, this is likely a read error. The genes are TRBV4-1 and TRBJ2-5; TRBD1 is a possible D gene (6 bases). The better agreement between TRBJ2-1 and the DNA end casts doubt on the J call. The CDR3 has 16 residues. Germline loops: CDR1 MGHRA, CDR2 YSYEKL. As DNA, the CDR3 is TGCGCCAGCAGCCAAGATCTCTCGGCTGGCAGGGGTGTGCAGTTCCTC. Residues: CASSQDLSAGRGVQFL.

This clonotype was recorded a few times. The V and J genes are TRBV4-1 and TRBJ2-7; D may be TRBD1 (6 bases). Germline V gene sequence: CDR1 MGHRA, CDR2 YSYEKL. The CDR3 is made up of 15 amino acids. The V and J ends lost 0 bases and 3 bases respectively, with 12 bases between them. CDR3 nucleotides: TGCGCCAGCAGCCAAGATCGAGGGGGAGTCTACGAGCAGTACTTC. Translating it yields CASSQDRGGVYEQYF.

This clonotype was picked up a small number of times. This chain joins TRBV6-1 and TRBJ1-2, with D possibly being TRBD1 (6 bases). The CDR3 is 13 amino acids. Germline lookup yields CDR1 MNHNS and CDR2 SASEGT. Trimming cost V 1 base and J 8 bases, with 11 bases left between them. The CDR3 loop is CASSEDRVGGYTF. CDR3 in DNA: TGTGCCAGCAGTGAAGACAGGGTTGGCGGCTACACCTTC.

J is TRBJ1-5 and V is TRBV20-1; TRBD1 aligns across 7 bases. V gave up 3 bases and J gave up 5 bases; unmatched junction bases: 10. Germline CDR1 reads DFQATT; CDR2 reads SNEGSKA (reference sequence). The CDR3 covers 15 residues. The DNA for the CDR3 is TGCAGTGCTAGCCCCTGGACAGGCCCGGATCAGCCCCAGCATTTT. Protein: CSASPWTGPDQPQHF.

This sequence joins TRBV28 and TRBJ2-1, with D perhaps TRBD1 (5 bases). From germline, CDR1 is MDHEN and CDR2 SYDVKM. The CDR3 loop spans 14 amino acids. Trimming took 5 bases from V and 8 from J, leaving 16 bases between them. The CDR3 nucleotides are TGTGCCAGCAGTGGGCCTAGGGGCGTCGATGAGCAGTTCTTC. It codes for CASSGPRGVDEQFF.